This T cell receptor (beta chain) derives from a study of OX40 agonist ivuxolimab in advanced cancers. The CDR3 covers 19 residues. CDR1 is SEHNR, CDR2 FQNEAQ, per germline (reference sequence). V shed 3 bases and J shed 0 bases, with 21 bases lying between them. Generated by immunoSEQ multiplex PCR, the TCRdb table keeps only in-frame clones and is missing some. The sample shows under 75,000 clones, roughly 92% of them seen only once. V gene TRBV7-9 combines with J gene TRBJ1-3; D gene ambiguous. The sequence came from an adult with an advanced solid tumor such as melanoma, head and neck, liver or kidney cancer. The sample in question was CD4+ or CD8+ T cells sorted from blood, obtained in a trial of the OX40 agonist ivuxolimab. The CDR3 bases are TGTGCCAGCAGCTTGGTTGCGGGATTACAAGTACCCTCTGGAAACACCATATATTTT. Encoded protein: CASSLVAGLQVPSGNTIYF.